This TCR beta chain was identified during a study of PD-L1 blockade in urothelial cancer. This CDR3 is built from 14 residues. From germline, CDR1 is SGHRS and CDR2 YFSETQ. V lost 3 bases, J lost 3 bases, and 2 bases stayed unmatched. Clones were read by immunoSEQ multiplex PCR, and TCRdb kept only the in-frame ones, dropping some. Here the sample spans tens of thousands of clones, about 91% being singletons. This receptor was identified in a man between 45 and 60 years old with urothelial cancer. The sample consisted of PBMCs, taken around atezolizumab (anti-PD-L1) treatment. The gene calls are TRBV5-1 and TRBJ2-1; 8 positions match TRBD2. The CDR3 loop reads CASSSGGNYNEQFF. DNA of the CDR3: TGCGCCAGCAGCTCGGGGGGGAACTACAATGAGCAGTTCTTC.